This T cell receptor beta chain emerged from a study of cytomegalovirus exposure and HLA in healthy donors. The PCR used 60 Vbeta and 13 Jbeta primers. Only in-frame clones appear in the TCRdb table, and some are missing; sequencing was by immunoSEQ multiplex PCR. In the table there are around 70,000 clones, about 78% of which are singletons. Trimming took 5 bases from V and 3 from J, leaving 8 bases between them. The CDR3 contains 12 residues. The V gene's germline CDR1 is SGHTA and CDR2 FQGNSA. Sequencing used PBMCs. The chain is built from TRBV7-2 and TRBJ2-7; D not certain. This receptor was taken from a girl between 5 and 17 years old in good health and CMV-seropositive. In nucleotides, the CDR3 is TGTGCCAGCAGCCTGGGCCGCTACGAGCAGTACTTC. This encodes CASSLGRYEQYF.